This entry lists 14 T cell receptor beta chains sequenced from one sample in a study of blood T cell repertoires in COVID-19. Produced via immunoSEQ multiplex PCR; TCRdb's table is partial and in-frame only. The sample lists tens of thousands of clones, about nine tenths occurring once. The sequencing sample was made of peripheral blood. These receptors originate from a human donor in a cohort sampled during active COVID-19.

The J gene is TRBJ2-1, the V gene TRBV18, with TRBD2 matching over 7 bases. CDR1 is KGHSH, CDR2 LQKENI, per germline. V gave up 3 bases and J gave up 6 bases; unmatched junction bases: 8. The CDR3 is 15 residues long. The CDR3 is CASSPVTSPTNEQFF. The CDR3 nucleotides read TGTGCCAGCTCACCCGTGACTAGCCCTACCAATGAGCAGTTCTTC.

The rearrangement joins TRBV10-3 to TRBJ1-1; D unclear. This CDR3 spans 14 amino acids. Looked up from germline, CDR1 is ENHRY and CDR2 is SYGVKD. V lost 3 bases, J lost 0 bases, and 8 bases lay in between. The CDR3 nucleotides are TGTGCCATCAGTGACACCCGGTTGAACACTGAAGCTTTCTTT. This gives the protein CAISDTRLNTEAFF.

The CDR3 DNA follows: TGTGCCAGCTCACGCGAACCACCCCCGTTTACCAAAAACATTCAGTACTTC. It specifies CASSREPPPFTKNIQYF. The chain is built from TRBV18 and TRBJ2-4; no definite D call. Germline V gives CDR1 KGHSH, CDR2 LQKENI. V lost 4 bases, J lost 2 bases, and 18 bases lay in between. CDR3 length equals 17 residues.

The table lists this clone with a count of one. The CDR3 region is CASVPGLFYNEQFF. In DNA form, the CDR3 reads TGTGCCAGCGTCCCGGGACTTTTCTACAATGAGCAGTTCTTC. The genes are TRBV7-9 and TRBJ2-1, with a weak D call TRBD2 (6 bases). V lost 8 bases, J lost 3 bases, and 14 bases lay in between. Germline assignment: CDR1 SEHNR and CDR2 FQNEAQ (reference sequence). The CDR3 totals 14 residues.

This sequence joins TRBV19 and TRBJ2-1, with D tentatively TRBD2 (5 bases). V was clipped by 3 bases and J by 4 bases, with 10 bases between them. This CDR3 contains 14 residues. Germline V gives CDR1 LNHDA, CDR2 SQIVND (reference sequence). The CDR3 DNA reads TGTGCCAGTAGTATGGCCGGGGATTACAATGAGCAGTTCTTC. It codes for CASSMAGDYNEQFF.

The genes are TRBV6-5 and TRBJ1-2; 10 bases line up with TRBD1. Looked up from germline, CDR1 is MNHEY and CDR2 is SVGAGI. The CDR3 extends over 16 amino acids. With V trimmed by 2 bases and J by 4 bases, 7 bases remained unmatched. Written as DNA, the CDR3 is TGTGCCAGCAGTTACCTAGACAGGGGGCTTCTCTATGGCTACACCTTC. Amino acids: CASSYLDRGLLYGYTF.

The CDR3 nucleotides read TGTGCCAGCAGCTTATTTGGGGGCGGGTATGGCTACACCTTC. It is translated as CASSLFGGGYGYTF. The V gene is TRBV7-8, the J gene TRBJ1-2, with TRBD1 as a possible D gene (6 bases). Germline V gives CDR1 SGHVS, CDR2 FQNEAQ. V was trimmed by 2 bases and J by 5 bases, leaving 12 bases between them. This CDR3 region has 14 residues.

The genes are TRBV27 and TRBJ1-1; 7 bases agree with TRBD1. CDR1 is MNHEY, CDR2 SMNVEV, per germline (reference sequence). With 6 bases clipped from V and 0 bases from J, the junction kept 7 bases outside the gene matches. This CDR3 region has 15 residues. CDR3 nucleotide sequence: TGTGCCAGCAGAGAAGTGGACAGGCTGAACACTGAAGCTTTCTTT. Protein product: CASREVDRLNTEAFF.

The gene calls are TRBV2 and TRBJ2-1; 14 bases align to TRBD2. CDR3 length: 18 residues. V shed 7 bases and J 2 bases; nucleotides not matched to a gene: 10. The germline CDR1 and CDR2 sequences are SNHLY and FYNNEI. CDR3 sequence reads: CASIKGGLAGDPYNEQFF. The CDR3 DNA is TGTGCCAGCATAAAAGGGGGACTAGCGGGAGACCCCTACAATGAGCAGTTCTTC. Combining the CDR3 with reference TRBV2 and TRBJ2-1 gives the whole variable domain EPEVTQTPSHQVTQMGQEVILRCVPISNHLYFYWYRQILGQKVEFLVSFYNNEISEKSEIFDDQFSVERPDGSNFTLKIRSTKLEDSAMYFCASIKGGLAGDPYNEQFFGPGTRLTVL.

As regards this clone: Additional DNA sequences in this sample encode the identical CDR3. The genes are TRBV7-3 and TRBJ2-1, with D possibly matching TRBD2 (7 bases). Looked up from germline, CDR1 is SGHTA and CDR2 is FQGTGA. This CDR3 has 17 residues. V was clipped by 1 base and J by 6 bases, with 19 bases between them. The CDR3 protein is CASSLRGGVLGSNEQFF. For the CDR3, the DNA is TGTGCCAGCAGCTTAAGGGGGGGCGTTTTGGGATCCAATGAGCAGTTCTTC.

The V gene is TRBV3-1 (or the pseudogene TRBV3-2), the J gene TRBJ1-2; D unresolved. Germline loops: CDR1 LGHDT, CDR2 YNNKEL (reference sequence). Between the trimmed V and J ends, which lost 0 bases and 4 bases, there was a span of 12 bases. This CDR3 is 15 amino acids long. This CDR3 reads CASSQDLGVRYGYTF. CDR3 coding DNA: TGTGCCAGCAGCCAAGATCTAGGCGTCCGCTATGGCTACACCTTC.

The chain employs TRBV28 and TRBJ1-1; 7 bases are shared with TRBD1. The CDR3 loop spans 12 amino acids. Germline values: CDR1 MDHEN, CDR2 SYDVKM. V gave up 5 bases and J gave up 11 bases; unmatched junction bases: 8. In DNA, the CDR3 is TGTGCCAGCAGTAAACAGGGGTTTAGGGCTTTCTTT. This gives the protein CASSKQGFRAFF.

The chain is built from TRBV9 and TRBJ2-7; TRBD2 matches at 8 bases. Germline V CDR1 and CDR2: SGDLS, YYNGEE. This CDR3 contains 14 residues. The V gene end was trimmed by 2 bases and the J gene end by 2 bases; junction bases not matched to a gene: 3. Written as DNA, the CDR3 is TGTGCCAGCAGCGTTGCAGCGGGAGCCTACGAGCAGTACTTC. Translating it yields CASSVAAGAYEQYF. The complete variable domain, with remaining parts taken from reference TRBV9 and TRBJ2-7, reads DSGVTQTPKHLITATGQRVTLRCSPRSGDLSVYWYQQSLDQGLQFLIQYYNGEERAKGNILERFSAQQFPDLHSELNLSSLELGDSALYFCASSVAAGAYEQYFGPGTRLTVT.

This clone was recorded only once. The chain has TRBV15 and TRBJ2-7; 10 nucleotides match TRBD1. Germline V gives CDR1 LNHNV, CDR2 YYDKDF (reference sequence). This CDR3 region has 15 residues. J lost 3 bases, V lost 7 bases, and 9 bases had no gene match. DNA of the CDR3: TGTGCCACCACACCGGGACAGGGGTCTTTCTACGAGCAGTACTTC. This codes for CATTPGQGSFYEQYF.